The entry below describes one T cell receptor (beta chain). This clonotype was counted many times. It lacks a known antigen. Qualities for individual bases were not recorded, and no much larger clone is one base off. Libraries were constructed by 5' RACE. Sequencing took place on a NextSeq 500. Unique molecular identifiers were attached to individual cDNA molecules in the TCR library protocol so that sequencing error and PCR bias could be corrected. Sequencing covered both TCR alpha and beta chains, and within each sample the abundances of alpha and beta sequences were tightly co-correlated. In the source study's methods: Decombinator V4 was used to annotate the V gene, J gene and CDR3 of the TCR sequences. Expanded TCRs were defined as changing significantly between any two time points under a Poisson model with p below 0.0001. Abundances of TCRs were expressed as counts per million after normalisation to the total number of TCRs sequenced in each sample. TRAV1-2 paired with TRAJ12, TRAJ20 or TRAJ33 defined MAIT TCRs, while TRAV10 paired with TRAJ18 defined iNKT TCRs. VDJdb, accessed on 1 November 2021, was searched for TCRs annotated for CMV, EBV and SARS-CoV-2, and TCRs annotated for more than one antigen were excluded. The public reads were run again by TCRdb, first through fastp at Q25 and then through MiXCR, and only productive beta chains were kept. Entries that share a CDR3 protein sequence are merged under the most common genes and DNA. The V and J calls, along with clone size, are taken from TCRdb and not from the paper's own processing. The table for this sample lists tens of thousands of distinct CDR3 sequences; 3.5% to 5% of them were counted only once. The ten largest clones add up to over 5% of the sample.

Set within a cohort of healthcare workers in London, UK, this nested case-control study involved weekly PCR testing of nasopharyngeal swabs along with blood sampling. Between 23 and 31 March 2020, the week of the UK lockdown, healthcare workers were enrolled and then followed up weekly for as long as 16 weeks. The CDR3 numbers 15 residues from cysteine through phenylalanine. Only the CDR3 DNA is retained, 45 bases long and in frame from the first base. Looking up the germline V gene yields CDR1 MDHEN and CDR2 SYDVKM. Relative to germline, V is 2 bases shorter and J is 3 bases shorter, with 13 bases between their ends. This specimen belongs to a study of early T cells in non-severe SARS-CoV-2 infection (dated by TCRdb to the early 2020s). Concerning the study at large: Because TCR sequencing relied on bulk RNA taken from unsorted whole blood, pairing of alpha and beta chains was not possible.

Broader findings and caveats from the paper: Matching against VDJdb was skewed toward anti-spike CD8 responses, likely underestimated virus-specific expansions, and missed private and CD4 specificities.

The specimen was whole blood. The receptor was derived from an adult who was a healthcare worker with PCR-confirmed SARS-CoV-2 infection or an uninfected control (not recorded which). The chain is made from TRBV28 and TRBJ1-1; there is no confident call for the D gene. The DNA sequence follows: TGTGCCAGCAGTTTACCCTCTCGGTTGGACACTGAAGCTTTCTTT. Translation gives CASSLPSRLDTEAFF.